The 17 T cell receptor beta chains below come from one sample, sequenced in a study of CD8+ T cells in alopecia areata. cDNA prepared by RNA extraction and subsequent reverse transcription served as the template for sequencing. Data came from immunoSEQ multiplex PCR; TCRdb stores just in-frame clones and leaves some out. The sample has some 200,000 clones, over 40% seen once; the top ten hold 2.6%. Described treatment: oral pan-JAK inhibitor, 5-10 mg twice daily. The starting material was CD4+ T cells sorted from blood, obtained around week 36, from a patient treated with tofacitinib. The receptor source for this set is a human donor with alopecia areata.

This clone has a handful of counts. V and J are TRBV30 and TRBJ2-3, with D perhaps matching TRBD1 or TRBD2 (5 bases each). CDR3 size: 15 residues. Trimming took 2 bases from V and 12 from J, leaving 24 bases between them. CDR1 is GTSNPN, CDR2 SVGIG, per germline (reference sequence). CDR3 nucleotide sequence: TGTGCCTGGAGTCCGGGACCCATCGAAGTATTCTCTCAGTATTTT. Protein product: CAWSPGPIEVFSQYF.

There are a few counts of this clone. The CDR3 reads CASSITGAHNEQFF. Here the CDR3 DNA reads TGTGCCAGTAGTATTACGGGGGCCCACAATGAGCAGTTCTTC. This sequence joins TRBV19 and TRBJ2-1, with D tentatively TRBD1 or TRBD2 (6 bases each). Trimming pared 3 bases from V and 5 bases from J, leaving 11 bases between. The CDR3 loop spans 14 amino acids. The germline V gene encodes CDR1 LNHDA and CDR2 SQIVND (reference sequence).

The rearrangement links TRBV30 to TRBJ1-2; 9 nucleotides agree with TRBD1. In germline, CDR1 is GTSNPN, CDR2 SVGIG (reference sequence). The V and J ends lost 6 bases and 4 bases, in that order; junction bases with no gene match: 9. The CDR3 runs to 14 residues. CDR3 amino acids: CACSRDRAFYGYTF. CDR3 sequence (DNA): TGTGCCTGCAGTAGGGACAGGGCTTTCTATGGCTACACCTTC.

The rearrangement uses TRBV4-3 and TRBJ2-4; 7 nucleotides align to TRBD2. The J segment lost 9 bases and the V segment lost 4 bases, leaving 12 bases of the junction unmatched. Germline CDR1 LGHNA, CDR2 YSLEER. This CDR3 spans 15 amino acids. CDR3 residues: CASSRERTSGGIQYF. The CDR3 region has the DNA TGCGCCAGCAGCCGGGAGAGGACTAGTGGGGGCATTCAGTACTTC.

This CDR3 is CASGRGTSGYNEQFF. The CDR3 coding sequence is TGTGCTAGTGGCCGCGGGACTAGCGGGTACAATGAGCAGTTCTTC. The chain recombines TRBV12-5 with TRBJ2-1; 12 bases agree with TRBD2. This CDR3 contains 15 residues. Germline CDR1 is LGHNT and CDR2 is FRNRAP. Unmatched junction bases numbered 4, after V lost 6 bases and J lost 4 bases.

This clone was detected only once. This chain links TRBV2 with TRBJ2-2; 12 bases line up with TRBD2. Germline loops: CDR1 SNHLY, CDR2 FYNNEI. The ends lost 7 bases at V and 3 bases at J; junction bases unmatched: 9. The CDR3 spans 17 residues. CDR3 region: CASKGVRLAGDTGELFF. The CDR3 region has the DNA TGTGCCAGCAAGGGAGTGAGACTAGCGGGAGACACCGGGGAGCTGTTTTTT. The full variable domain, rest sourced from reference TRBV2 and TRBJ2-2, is EPEVTQTPSHQVTQMGQEVILRCVPISNHLYFYWYRQILGQKVEFLVSFYNNEISEKSEIFDDQFSVERPDGSNFTLKIRSTKLEDSAMYFCASKGVRLAGDTGELFFGEGSRLTVL.

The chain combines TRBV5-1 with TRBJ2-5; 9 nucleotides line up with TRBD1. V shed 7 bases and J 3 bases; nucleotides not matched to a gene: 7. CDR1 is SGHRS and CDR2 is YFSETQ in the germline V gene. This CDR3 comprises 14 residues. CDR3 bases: TGCGCCAGCGCTTCCGGGACAGGGAAAGAGACCCAGTACTTC. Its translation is CASASGTGKETQYF. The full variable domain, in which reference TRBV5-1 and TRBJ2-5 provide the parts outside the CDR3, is KAGVTQTPRYLIKTRGQQVTLSCSPISGHRSVSWYQQTPGQGLQFLFEYFSETQRNKGNFPGRFSGRQFSNSRSEMNVSTLELGDSALYLCASASGTGKETQYFGPGTRLLVL.

CDR3 loop: CASSERPSSGGNEQYF. For the CDR3, the DNA is TGCGCCAGCAGCGAGCGCCCCTCTAGCGGGGGTAACGAGCAGTACTTC. This chain joins TRBV5-1 and TRBJ2-7; 10 bases align to TRBD2. V trimming: 4 bases; J trimming: 5 bases; junction bases outside the gene matches: 12. The V gene's germline CDR1 is SGHRS and CDR2 YFSETQ. The CDR3 runs to 16 residues.

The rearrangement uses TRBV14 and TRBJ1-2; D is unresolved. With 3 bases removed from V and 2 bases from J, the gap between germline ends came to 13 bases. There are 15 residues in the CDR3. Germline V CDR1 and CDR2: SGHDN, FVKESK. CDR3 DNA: TGTGCCAGCAGCCACGCTTCGGGGAACAACTATGGCTACACCTTC. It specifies CASSHASGNNYGYTF.

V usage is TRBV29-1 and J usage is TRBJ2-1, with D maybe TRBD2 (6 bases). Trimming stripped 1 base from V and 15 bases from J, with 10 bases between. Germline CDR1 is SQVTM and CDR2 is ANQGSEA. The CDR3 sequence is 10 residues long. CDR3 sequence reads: CSVEGGERFF. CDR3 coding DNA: TGCAGCGTTGAAGGGGGGGAACGGTTCTTC.

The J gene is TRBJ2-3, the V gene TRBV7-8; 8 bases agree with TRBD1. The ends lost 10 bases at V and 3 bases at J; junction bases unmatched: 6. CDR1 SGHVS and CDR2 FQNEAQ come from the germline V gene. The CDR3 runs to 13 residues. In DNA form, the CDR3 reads TGTGCCACTGGACAGGGTGGAACAGATACGCAGTATTTT. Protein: CATGQGGTDTQYF.

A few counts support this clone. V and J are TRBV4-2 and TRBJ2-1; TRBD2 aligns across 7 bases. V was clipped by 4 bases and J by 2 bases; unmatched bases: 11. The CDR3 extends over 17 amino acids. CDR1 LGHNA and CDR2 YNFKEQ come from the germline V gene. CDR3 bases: TGTGCCAGCAGCCCCCGGTGGGCGGGAGAAGCCTACAATGAGCAGTTCTTC. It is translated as CASSPRWAGEAYNEQFF.

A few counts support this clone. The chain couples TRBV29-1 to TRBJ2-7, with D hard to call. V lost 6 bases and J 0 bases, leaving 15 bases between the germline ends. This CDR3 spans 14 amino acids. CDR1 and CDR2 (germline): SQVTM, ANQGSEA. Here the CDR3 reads CSVSSSLSSYEQYF. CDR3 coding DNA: TGCAGCGTAAGCTCCTCCCTGAGCTCCTACGAGCAGTACTTC.

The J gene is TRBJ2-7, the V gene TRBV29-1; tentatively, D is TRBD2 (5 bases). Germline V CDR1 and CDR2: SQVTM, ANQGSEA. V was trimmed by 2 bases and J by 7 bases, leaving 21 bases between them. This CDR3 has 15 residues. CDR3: CSVESGGTSGREQYF. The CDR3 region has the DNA TGCAGCGTTGAAAGTGGCGGAACCTCGGGGAGAGAGCAGTACTTC.

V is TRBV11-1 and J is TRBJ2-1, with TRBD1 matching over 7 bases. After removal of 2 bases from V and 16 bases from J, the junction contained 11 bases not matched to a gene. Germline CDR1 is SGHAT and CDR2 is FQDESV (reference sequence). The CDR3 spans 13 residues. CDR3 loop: CASSLPEQGRDFF. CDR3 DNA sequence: TGTGCCAGCAGCTTACCGGAACAGGGGAGAGATTTCTTC.

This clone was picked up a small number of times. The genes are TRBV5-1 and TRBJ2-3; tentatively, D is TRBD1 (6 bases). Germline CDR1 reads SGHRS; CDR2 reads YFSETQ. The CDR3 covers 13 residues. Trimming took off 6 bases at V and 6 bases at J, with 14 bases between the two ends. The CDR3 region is CASKQGDGDTQYF. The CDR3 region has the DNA TGCGCCAGCAAACAGGGCGATGGGGATACGCAGTATTTT.

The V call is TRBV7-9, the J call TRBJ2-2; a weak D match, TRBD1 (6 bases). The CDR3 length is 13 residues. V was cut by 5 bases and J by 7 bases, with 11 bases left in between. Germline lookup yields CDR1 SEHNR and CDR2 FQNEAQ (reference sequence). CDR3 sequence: CASSVLDSGELFF. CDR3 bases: TGTGCCAGCAGCGTATTGGACAGCGGGGAGCTGTTTTTT.